The 8 T cell receptor beta chains reported below all come from one sample, sequenced in a study of cytomegalovirus exposure and HLA in healthy donors. Produced via immunoSEQ multiplex PCR; TCRdb's table is partial and in-frame only. Of roughly 250,000 clones in the sample, almost 90% are singletons; the top ten hold roughly 0.4%. Specimen: PBMCs. These TCRs come from a woman younger than 35 in good health and CMV-seronegative.

The gene calls are TRBV28 and TRBJ1-1; D is uncertain. The germline V gene encodes CDR1 MDHEN and CDR2 SYDVKM. The V end lost 2 bases, the J end lost 7 bases, and 26 bases lay between the germline ends. The CDR3 has 18 amino acids. Here the CDR3 reads CASSLRLRREFTGNEAFF. The CDR3 coding sequence is TGTGCCAGCAGTTTAAGACTAAGGAGGGAGTTTACCGGGAATGAAGCTTTCTTT.

V gene TRBV5-4 combines with J gene TRBJ2-3; D is unresolved. V lost 0 bases and J lost 0, with 11 bases in between. Germline values: CDR1 SGHNT, CDR2 YYREEE (reference sequence). This CDR3 is built from 16 residues. CDR3 DNA: TGTGCCAGCAGCTTGGGTGTCCAGGCTAGCACAGATACGCAGTATTTT. This translates into CASSLGVQASTDTQYF.

V usage is TRBV6-1 and J usage is TRBJ1-5, with 8 bases matching TRBD1. The CDR3 length is 15 residues. V shed 4 bases, J shed 3 bases, and the junction held 5 bases outside the gene matches. Germline assignment: CDR1 MNHNS and CDR2 SASEGT. This CDR3 is CASSVMQGANQPQHF. CDR3 coding DNA: TGTGCCAGCAGTGTCATGCAGGGGGCCAATCAGCCCCAGCATTTT.

This chain joins TRBV29-1 and TRBJ1-5; TRBD1 might be the D (5 bases). CDR3 length equals 13 residues. V lost 7 bases and J lost 7, with 17 bases in between. Germline V lookup: CDR1 SQVTM, CDR2 ANQGSEA. CDR3 in amino acids: CSATVSGNQPQHF. The CDR3 bases are TGCAGCGCTACCGTTTCAGGGAACCAGCCCCAGCATTTT.

This sequence joins TRBV18 and TRBJ1-1; a weak D match, TRBD1 (6 bases). V gave up 3 bases and J gave up 0 bases, with 11 bases separating them. CDR1 and CDR2 from the germline V gene are KGHSH and LQKENI. CDR3 size: 15 residues. In DNA, the CDR3 is TGTGCCAGCTCACCTGGGCAGGGGATGAACACTGAAGCTTTCTTT. Translating gives CASSPGQGMNTEAFF.

The chain uses TRBV6-5 and TRBJ2-7, with 8 bases fitting TRBD1. Per germline, CDR1 MNHEY and CDR2 SVGAGI. The junction had 6 bases not matched to a gene; V was cut back by 5 bases and J by 3 bases. This CDR3 is 14 amino acids long. CDR3 sequence (DNA): TGTGCCAGCAGTGCCTGGGACAGGATCTACGAGCAGTACTTC. Translated: CASSAWDRIYEQYF.

The CDR3 coding sequence is TGTGCCAGCACCAAGGACAGGGGGCTTTACGAGCAGTACTTC. This gives the protein CASTKDRGLYEQYF. The chain combines TRBV6-1 with TRBJ2-7; 11 bases match TRBD1. With V trimmed by 7 bases and J by 4 bases, 6 bases remained unmatched. The CDR3 spans 14 residues. CDR1 is MNHNS and CDR2 is SASEGT in the germline V gene.

The gene calls are TRBV28 and TRBJ1-2, with D hard to call. This CDR3 region has 14 residues. Germline-derived CDR1 and CDR2 are MDHEN and SYDVKM. V gave up 3 bases and J gave up 1 base, with 9 bases separating them. The CDR3 DNA sequence: TGTGCCAGCAGTTTTGCAGGCCTTAACTATGGCTACACCTTC. Translated: CASSFAGLNYGYTF.